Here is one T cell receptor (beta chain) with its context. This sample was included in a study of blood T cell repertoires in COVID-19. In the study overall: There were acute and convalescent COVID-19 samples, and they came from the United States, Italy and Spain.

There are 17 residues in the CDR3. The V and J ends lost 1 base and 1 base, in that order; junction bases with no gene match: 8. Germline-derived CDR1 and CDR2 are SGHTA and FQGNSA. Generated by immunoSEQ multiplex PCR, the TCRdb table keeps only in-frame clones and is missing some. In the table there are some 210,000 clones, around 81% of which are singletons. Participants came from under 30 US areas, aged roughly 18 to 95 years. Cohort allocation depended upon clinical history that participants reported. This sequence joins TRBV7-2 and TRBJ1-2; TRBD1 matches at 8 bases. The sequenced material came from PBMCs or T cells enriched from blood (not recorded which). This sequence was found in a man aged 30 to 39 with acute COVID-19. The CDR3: CASSLDGTGRFNYGYTF. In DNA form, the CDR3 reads TGTGCCAGCAGCTTAGATGGGACAGGCCGCTTTAACTATGGCTACACCTTC.